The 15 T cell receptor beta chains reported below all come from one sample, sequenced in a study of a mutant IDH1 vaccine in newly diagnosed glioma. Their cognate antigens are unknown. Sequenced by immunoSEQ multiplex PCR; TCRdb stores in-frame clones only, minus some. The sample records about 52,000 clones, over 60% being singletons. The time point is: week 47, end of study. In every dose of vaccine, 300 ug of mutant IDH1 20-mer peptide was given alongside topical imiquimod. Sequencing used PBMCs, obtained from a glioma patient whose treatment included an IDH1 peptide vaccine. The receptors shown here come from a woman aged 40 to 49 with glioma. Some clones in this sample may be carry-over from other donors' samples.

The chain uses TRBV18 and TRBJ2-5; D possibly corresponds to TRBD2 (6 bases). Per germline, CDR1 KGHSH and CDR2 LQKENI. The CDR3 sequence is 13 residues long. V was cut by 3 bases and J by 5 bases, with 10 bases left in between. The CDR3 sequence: CASSPSGSETQYF. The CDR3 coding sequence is TGTGCCAGCTCACCTTCCGGGAGTGAGACCCAGTACTTC.

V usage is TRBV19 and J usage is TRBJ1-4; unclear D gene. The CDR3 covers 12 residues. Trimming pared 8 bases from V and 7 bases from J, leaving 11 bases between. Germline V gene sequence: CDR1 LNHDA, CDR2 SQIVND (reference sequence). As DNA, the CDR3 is TGTGCCAGTGAGGGTGGTGGTGAAAAACTGTTTTTT. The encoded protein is CASEGGGEKLFF.

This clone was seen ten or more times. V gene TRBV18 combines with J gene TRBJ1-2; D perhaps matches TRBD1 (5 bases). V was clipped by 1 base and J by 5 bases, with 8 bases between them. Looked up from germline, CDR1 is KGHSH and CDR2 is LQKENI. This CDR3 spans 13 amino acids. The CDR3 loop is CASSPQDRYGYTF. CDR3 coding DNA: TGTGCCAGCTCACCACAAGACAGATATGGCTACACCTTC.

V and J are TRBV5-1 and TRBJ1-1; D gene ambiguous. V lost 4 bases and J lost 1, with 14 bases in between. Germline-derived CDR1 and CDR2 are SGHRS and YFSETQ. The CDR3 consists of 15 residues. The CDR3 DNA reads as TGCGCCAGCAGCGTCGACGGGGATCCGAACACTGAAGCTTTCTTT. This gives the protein CASSVDGDPNTEAFF.

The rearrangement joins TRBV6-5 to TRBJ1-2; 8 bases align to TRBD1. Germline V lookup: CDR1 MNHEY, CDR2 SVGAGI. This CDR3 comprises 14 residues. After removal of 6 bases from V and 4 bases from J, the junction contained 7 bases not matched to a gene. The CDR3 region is CASRIGQGLYGYTF. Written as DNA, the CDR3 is TGTGCCAGCAGAATAGGACAGGGCCTCTATGGCTACACCTTC.

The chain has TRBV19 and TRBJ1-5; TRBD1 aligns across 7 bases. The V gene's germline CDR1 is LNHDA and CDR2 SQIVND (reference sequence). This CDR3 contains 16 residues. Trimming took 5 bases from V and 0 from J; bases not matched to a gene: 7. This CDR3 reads CASSSTQGYSNQPQHF. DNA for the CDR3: TGTGCCAGTAGTTCCACACAGGGGTATAGCAATCAGCCCCAGCATTTT.

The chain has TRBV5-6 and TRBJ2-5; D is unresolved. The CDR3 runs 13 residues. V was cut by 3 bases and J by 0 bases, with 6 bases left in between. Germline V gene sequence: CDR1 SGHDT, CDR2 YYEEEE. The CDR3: CASSWGNQETQYF. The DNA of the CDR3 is TGTGCCAGCAGCTGGGGAAACCAAGAGACCCAGTACTTC.

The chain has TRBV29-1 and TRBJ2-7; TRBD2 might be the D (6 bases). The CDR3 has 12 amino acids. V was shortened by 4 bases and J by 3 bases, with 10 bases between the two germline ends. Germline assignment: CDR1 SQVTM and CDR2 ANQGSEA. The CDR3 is CSVADGGYEQYF. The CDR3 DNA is TGCAGCGTTGCTGACGGGGGCTACGAGCAGTACTTC.

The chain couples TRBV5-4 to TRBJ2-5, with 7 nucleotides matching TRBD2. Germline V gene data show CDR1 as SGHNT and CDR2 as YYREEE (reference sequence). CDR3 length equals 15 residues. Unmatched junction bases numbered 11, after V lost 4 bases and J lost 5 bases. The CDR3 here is CASSLPVGGIETQYF. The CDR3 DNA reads TGTGCCAGCAGCCTCCCGGTGGGGGGGATCGAGACCCAGTACTTC.

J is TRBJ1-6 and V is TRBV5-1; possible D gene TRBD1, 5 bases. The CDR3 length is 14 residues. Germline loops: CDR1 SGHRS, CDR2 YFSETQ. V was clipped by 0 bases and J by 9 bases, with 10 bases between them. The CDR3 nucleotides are TGCGCCAGCAGCTTGGGCAGGGAGGGTTCACCCCTCCACTTT. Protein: CASSLGREGSPLHF. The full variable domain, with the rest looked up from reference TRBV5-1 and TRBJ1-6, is KAGVTQTPRYLIKTRGQQVTLSCSPISGHRSVSWYQQTPGQGLQFLFEYFSETQRNKGNFPGRFSGRQFSNSRSEMNVSTLELGDSALYLCASSLGREGSPLHFGNGTRLTVT.

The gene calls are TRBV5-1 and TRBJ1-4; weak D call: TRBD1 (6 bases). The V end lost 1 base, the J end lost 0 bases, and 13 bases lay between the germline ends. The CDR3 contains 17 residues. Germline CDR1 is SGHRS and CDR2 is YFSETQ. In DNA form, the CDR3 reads TGCGCCAGCAGCTTGATGCCACAGGGTTCAACTAATGAAAAACTGTTTTTT. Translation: CASSLMPQGSTNEKLFF.

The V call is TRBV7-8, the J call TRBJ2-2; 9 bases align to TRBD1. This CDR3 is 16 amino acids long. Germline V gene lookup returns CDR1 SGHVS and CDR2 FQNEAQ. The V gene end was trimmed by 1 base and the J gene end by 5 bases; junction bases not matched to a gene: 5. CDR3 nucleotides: TGTGCCAGCAGCTTAGAACAGGGGGCATGGACCGGGGAGCTGTTTTTT. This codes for CASSLEQGAWTGELFF.

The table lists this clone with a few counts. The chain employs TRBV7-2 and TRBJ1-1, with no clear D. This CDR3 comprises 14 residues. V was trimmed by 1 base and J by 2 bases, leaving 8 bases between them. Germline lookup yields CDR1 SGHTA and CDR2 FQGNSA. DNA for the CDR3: TGTGCCAGCAGCTTAGAACGAGTAAACACTGAAGCTTTCTTT. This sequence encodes CASSLERVNTEAFF.

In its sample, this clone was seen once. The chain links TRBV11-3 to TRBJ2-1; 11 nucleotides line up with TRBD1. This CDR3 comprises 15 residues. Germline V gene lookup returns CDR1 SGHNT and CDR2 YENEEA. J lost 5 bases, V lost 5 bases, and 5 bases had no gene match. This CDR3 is CASSPGQGAHNEQFF. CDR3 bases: TGTGCCAGCAGCCCCGGACAGGGGGCCCACAATGAGCAGTTCTTC.

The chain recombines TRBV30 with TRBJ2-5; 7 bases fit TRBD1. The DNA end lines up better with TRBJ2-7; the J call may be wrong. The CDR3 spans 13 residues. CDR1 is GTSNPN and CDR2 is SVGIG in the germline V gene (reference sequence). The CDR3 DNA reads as TGTGCCTGGAGCCCGGACAGGCTCCACGAGCAGTACTTC. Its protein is CAWSPDRLHEQYF.